A single sample is the source of the 14 T cell receptor beta chains below, sequenced in a study of blood T cell repertoires in COVID-19. TCRdb keeps only in-frame clones here, not all; method: immunoSEQ multiplex PCR. The sample contains roughly 53,000 clones, about nine tenths of which appear only once. Sequencing input: peripheral blood. The source of these receptors is a man aged 80 or over with acute or convalescent COVID-19.

This clone appeared once. The CDR3 protein is CASRLQGASGNTIYF. DNA for the CDR3: TGTGCCAGCAGACTACAGGGGGCCTCTGGAAACACCATATATTTT. The chain joins TRBV27 to TRBJ1-3, with 9 bases fitting TRBD1. Germline V gene sequence: CDR1 MNHEY, CDR2 SMNVEV (reference sequence). The CDR3 spans 15 residues. With V trimmed by 6 bases and J by 0 bases, 3 bases remained unmatched.

This clone was counted a single time. The V and J genes are TRBV9 and TRBJ2-1; 9 bases fit TRBD2. The trim removed 0 bases at V and 11 bases at J, leaving 6 bases unmatched. CDR3 length equals 14 residues. Per the germline V gene, CDR1 is SGDLS and CDR2 is YYNGEE. This CDR3 reads CASSVAAGGPQQFF. The CDR3 bases are TGTGCCAGCAGCGTAGCCGCGGGGGGGCCGCAGCAGTTCTTC.

In this sample, this clone turned up once. The chain joins TRBV14 to TRBJ1-4, with 8 bases matching TRBD1. Germline CDR1 is SGHDN and CDR2 is FVKESK. V was pared by 4 bases and J by 6 bases, with 10 bases of the junction left unmatched. This CDR3 contains 16 residues. The CDR3 DNA follows: TGTGCCAGCAGCCGCTTTCAGGGGGCTGGATATGAAAAACTGTTTTTT. It translates to CASSRFQGAGYEKLFF.

The count of this clone is one. The chain has TRBV5-6 and TRBJ2-7; D possibly corresponds to TRBD2 (6 bases). Looked up from germline, CDR1 is SGHDT and CDR2 is YYEEEE. V lost 1 base, J lost 2 bases, and 13 bases lay in between. The CDR3 runs to 15 residues. The CDR3 DNA reads TGTGCCAGCAGCTTGATTGGGGAGGCCCCCTACGAGCAGTACTTC. Protein sequence: CASSLIGEAPYEQYF.

J is TRBJ2-3 and V is TRBV4-1; D uncertain. Per the germline V gene, CDR1 is MGHRA and CDR2 is YSYEKL. The ends were cut back, 4 bases at V and 0 bases at J, with 14 bases in the middle. The CDR3 extends over 16 amino acids. The CDR3 DNA follows: TGCGCCAGCAGCCTAGGCGGTTTCACTAGCACAGATACGCAGTATTTT. Protein sequence: CASSLGGFTSTDTQYF.

This chain joins TRBV19 and TRBJ2-3, with D tentatively TRBD2 (7 bases). Deletions cut 6 bases from V and 2 bases from J, with 15 bases between. Per germline, CDR1 LNHDA and CDR2 SQIVND (reference sequence). The CDR3 runs 15 residues. The CDR3 region is CASSLGGGPTDTQYF. As DNA, the CDR3 is TGTGCCAGTAGCTTGGGCGGGGGCCCCACAGATACGCAGTATTTT. Using reference TRBV19 and TRBJ2-3 for the parts outside the CDR3, the full variable domain is DGGITQSPKYLFRKEGQNVTLSCEQNLNHDAMYWYRQDPGQGLRLIYYSQIVNDFQKGDIAEGYSVSREKKESFPLTVTSAQKNPTAFYLCASSLGGGPTDTQYFGPGTRLTVL.

This clone has only a few counts. This chain connects TRBV27 to TRBJ1-1; TRBD1 matches at 9 bases. The germline CDR1 and CDR2 sequences are MNHEY and SMNVEV (reference sequence). After removal of 0 bases from V and 5 bases from J, the junction contained 13 bases not matched to a gene. The CDR3 consists of 18 residues. The CDR3, as DNA: TGTGCCAGCAGTTTATCGGGCCCCGGTGGGACAGGGAGAACTGAAGCTTTCTTT. This encodes CASSLSGPGGTGRTEAFF.

The chain links TRBV2 to TRBJ2-7; the match to TRBD2 covers 10 bases. Germline assignment: CDR1 SNHLY and CDR2 FYNNEI. The V segment lost 6 bases and the J segment 1 base; nucleotides outside the gene matches: 3. This CDR3 comprises 14 residues. The CDR3 coding sequence is TGTGCCAGCAGCGAGCGGGGGGGATCCTACGAGCAGTACTTC. Its protein product is CASSERGGSYEQYF.

This clone was picked up a small number of times. The rearrangement links TRBV6-2 or TRBV6-3 to TRBJ2-1, with 10 bases identical to TRBD2. The germline V gene encodes CDR1 MNHEY and CDR2 SVGEGT. Trimming removed 2 bases from V and 0 bases from J; junction bases left unmatched: 7. This CDR3 comprises 18 residues. CDR3 nucleotides: TGTGCCAGCAGTTACCTTAGCGGGGGGTCCTCCTCCTACAATGAGCAGTTCTTC. Amino acid sequence: CASSYLSGGSSSYNEQFF.

Only a few counts were recorded for this clone. J is TRBJ2-6 and V is TRBV6-1; 12 bases agree with TRBD1. Trimming took 4 bases from V and 2 from J; bases not matched to a gene: 3. This CDR3 is 17 amino acids long. Germline CDR1 MNHNS, CDR2 SASEGT. For the CDR3, the DNA is TGTGCCAGCAGTGTCGGGACAGGGGGCGCTGGGGCCAACGTCCTGACTTTC. This sequence encodes CASSVGTGGAGANVLTF.

V and J are TRBV19 and TRBJ1-2; possibly TRBD1 for D (5 bases). Germline V gives CDR1 LNHDA, CDR2 SQIVND (reference sequence). The CDR3 is made up of 13 amino acids. Trimming cost V 3 bases and J 7 bases, with 12 bases left between them. The CDR3 DNA sequence: TGTGCCAGTAGTATCGTGGGGCTTGGTGGCTACACCTTC. This sequence encodes CASSIVGLGGYTF.

V is TRBV7-6 and J is TRBJ1-1; 7 bases are a match to TRBD1. The germline gives CDR1 SGHVS, CDR2 FNYEAQ. CDR3 length equals 14 residues. With 6 bases clipped from V and 4 bases from J, the junction kept 8 bases outside the gene matches. CDR3 sequence (DNA): TGTGCCAGCAGTTCGGACAGGTTGAGCACTGAAGCTTTCTTT. Protein sequence: CASSSDRLSTEAFF.

This sequence joins TRBV5-6 and TRBJ1-6; the match to TRBD1 covers 10 bases. This CDR3 has 15 amino acids. Germline trimming cut 4 bases from V and 14 bases from J; bases unmatched to any gene: 12. Germline V lookup: CDR1 SGHDT, CDR2 YYEEEE. CDR3 sequence (DNA): TGTGCCAGCAGCCCAGACAGGGGGCCGACGTCTGCCCTCCACTTT. It specifies CASSPDRGPTSALHF.

In its sample, this clone was seen once. The chain links TRBV3-1 (or the pseudogene TRBV3-2) to TRBJ2-4; D is perhaps TRBD1 (5 bases). Germline lookup yields CDR1 LGHDT and CDR2 YNNKEL (reference sequence). The ends were cut back, 2 bases at V and 3 bases at J, with 11 bases in the middle. This CDR3 is 15 amino acids long. CDR3 nucleotides: TGTGCCAGCAGCCAACTGAATACAGGCAAAAACATTCAGTACTTC. This sequence encodes CASSQLNTGKNIQYF.